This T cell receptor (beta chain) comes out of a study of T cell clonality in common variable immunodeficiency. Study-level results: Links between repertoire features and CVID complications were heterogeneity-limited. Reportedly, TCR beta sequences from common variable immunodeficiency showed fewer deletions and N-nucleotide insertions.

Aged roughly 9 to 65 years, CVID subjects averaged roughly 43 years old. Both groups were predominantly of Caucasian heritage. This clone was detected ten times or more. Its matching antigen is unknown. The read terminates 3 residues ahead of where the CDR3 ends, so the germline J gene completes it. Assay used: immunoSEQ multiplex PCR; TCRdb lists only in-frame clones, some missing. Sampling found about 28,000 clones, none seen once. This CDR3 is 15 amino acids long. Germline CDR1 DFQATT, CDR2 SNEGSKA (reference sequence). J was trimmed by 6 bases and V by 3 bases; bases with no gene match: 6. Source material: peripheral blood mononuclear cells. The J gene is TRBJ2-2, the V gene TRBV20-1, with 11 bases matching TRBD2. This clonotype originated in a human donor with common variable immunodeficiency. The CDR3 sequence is CSASTSGGIAGELFF. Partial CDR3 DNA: TGCAGTGCTAGTACTAGCGGGGGAATCGCCGGGGAG.